This is a list of T cell receptor beta chains from one sample in a study of blood T cell repertoires in COVID-19. Some clones are missing from TCRdb's copy, which holds only in-frame ones; the method was immunoSEQ multiplex PCR. Of roughly 300,000 clones listed, roughly 85% are singletons. Sequenced material: peripheral blood. The receptor source for this set is a human donor in a cohort sampled during active COVID-19. CDR3s include the opening cysteine and the closing phenylalanine or tryptophan. Each record gives: V gene, clone size, J gene, D gene, CDR3 DNA, CDR3 protein. D genes are given only for firm matches. Size tells how often a clone was seen (once, few, many) or the class of an expanded clone, and some rows leave it out.

v_gene: TRBV19; abundance: .; j_gene: TRBJ2-3; d_gene: TRBD1; CDR3nt: TGTGCCAGTAGTTTGGGACAGGGCACAGATACGCAGTATTTT; CDR3aa: CASSLGQGTDTQYF
v_gene: TRBV6-5; abundance: .; j_gene: TRBJ1-2; d_gene: TRBD1; CDR3nt: TGTGCCAGCATCCAGGGGACAGGGGGCAATAATGGCTACACCTTC; CDR3aa: CASIQGTGGNNGYTF
v_gene: TRBV19; abundance: .; j_gene: TRBJ2-1; d_gene: TRBD2; CDR3nt: TGTGCCAGTAGTATAGGAAGGGAGGGCGGTCATGAGCAGTTCTTC; CDR3aa: CASSIGREGGHEQFF
v_gene: TRBV27; abundance: .; j_gene: TRBJ1-2; d_gene: .; CDR3nt: TGTGCCAGCAGTGGAACCCGGGGTGGCTACACCTTC; CDR3aa: CASSGTRGGYTF
v_gene: TRBV19; abundance: .; j_gene: TRBJ1-5; d_gene: .; CDR3nt: TGTGCCAGTAGTACCCGCGACAGAACGATCAGCAATCAGCCCCAGCATTTT; CDR3aa: CASSTRDRTISNQPQHF
v_gene: TRBV5-1; abundance: .; j_gene: TRBJ2-7; d_gene: .; CDR3nt: TGCGCCAGCAGCTTGGAGGCGGGACTCTCCTACGAGCAGTACTTC; CDR3aa: CASSLEAGLSYEQYF
v_gene: TRBV5-8; abundance: .; j_gene: TRBJ2-3; d_gene: TRBD1; CDR3nt: TGTGCCAGCAGCTACCGGGACAGGGTTGTAGATACGCAGTATTTT; CDR3aa: CASSYRDRVVDTQYF
v_gene: TRBV18; abundance: .; j_gene: TRBJ2-3; d_gene: .; CDR3nt: TGTGCCAGCTCACCACAGGGGATCCCAGATACGCAGTATTTT; CDR3aa: CASSPQGIPDTQYF
v_gene: TRBV9; abundance: .; j_gene: TRBJ1-4; d_gene: TRBD1; CDR3nt: TGTGCCAGCAGCGTAGGAGGGTTGGGACAGGAGAAACTGTTTTTT; CDR3aa: CASSVGGLGQEKLFF
v_gene: TRBV6-2/TRBV6-3; abundance: .; j_gene: TRBJ1-1; d_gene: TRBD1; CDR3nt: TGTGCCAGCAGTCTCGACAGGGTGAGTGCTTTCTTT; CDR3aa: CASSLDRVSAFF
v_gene: TRBV30; abundance: .; j_gene: TRBJ1-2; d_gene: .; CDR3nt: TGTGCCTGGAGTGCCAGGCCTTATGGCTACACCTTC; CDR3aa: CAWSARPYGYTF
v_gene: TRBV7-9; abundance: .; j_gene: TRBJ1-2; d_gene: TRBD1; CDR3nt: TGTGCCAGCAGCCCTGGGAGGACAGGGGGCGATGGCTACACCTTC; CDR3aa: CASSPGRTGGDGYTF
v_gene: TRBV27; abundance: .; j_gene: TRBJ2-3; d_gene: .; CDR3nt: TGTGCCAGCAGTTTATCGGGGGGGCATCCAGATACGCAGTATTTT; CDR3aa: CASSLSGGHPDTQYF
v_gene: TRBV6-1; abundance: .; j_gene: TRBJ2-1; d_gene: .; CDR3nt: TGTGCCAGCAGTGATGGGGCGGATGAGCAGTTCTTC; CDR3aa: CASSDGADEQFF
v_gene: TRBV5-8; abundance: .; j_gene: TRBJ1-5; d_gene: .; CDR3nt: TGTGCCAGCAGCTTCGGAAGTTCGCGGCAGCCCCAGCATTTT; CDR3aa: CASSFGSSRQPQHF
v_gene: TRBV6-5; abundance: .; j_gene: TRBJ1-2; d_gene: .; CDR3nt: TGTGCCAGCAGTTACGCAGGCCCCCTTACCTATGGCTACACCTTC; CDR3aa: CASSYAGPLTYGYTF
v_gene: TRBV5-1; abundance: .; j_gene: TRBJ1-3; d_gene: .; CDR3nt: TGCGCCAGCAGCTTTATCTCTGGAAACACCATATATTTT; CDR3aa: CASSFISGNTIYF
v_gene: TRBV30; abundance: .; j_gene: TRBJ1-4; d_gene: .; CDR3nt: TGTGCCTGGAGTTGGGGGCAGGGTGAAAAACTGTTTTTT; CDR3aa: CAWSWGQGEKLFF
v_gene: TRBV7-9; abundance: .; j_gene: TRBJ2-2; d_gene: TRBD1; CDR3nt: TGTGCCAGCAGCTCTACGACAGGGGCGAACACCGGGGAGCTGTTTTTT; CDR3aa: CASSSTTGANTGELFF
v_gene: TRBV20-1; abundance: .; j_gene: TRBJ1-3; d_gene: .; CDR3nt: TGCAGTGCCGAGGACAGAAACACCATATATTTT; CDR3aa: CSAEDRNTIYF
v_gene: TRBV5-1; abundance: .; j_gene: TRBJ2-5; d_gene: .; CDR3nt: TGCGCCAGCAGCTCCAGGTACCAAGAGACCCAGTACTTC; CDR3aa: CASSSRYQETQYF
v_gene: TRBV30; abundance: few; j_gene: TRBJ2-3; d_gene: TRBD2; CDR3nt: TGTGCCTGGGCGGGGGTGCGGGGGACAGATACGCAGTATTTT; CDR3aa: CAWAGVRGTDTQYF
v_gene: TRBV5-1; abundance: .; j_gene: TRBJ1-1; d_gene: .; CDR3nt: TGCGCCAGCAGCTTGGAGACAGGGAACACTGAAGCTTTCTTT; CDR3aa: CASSLETGNTEAFF